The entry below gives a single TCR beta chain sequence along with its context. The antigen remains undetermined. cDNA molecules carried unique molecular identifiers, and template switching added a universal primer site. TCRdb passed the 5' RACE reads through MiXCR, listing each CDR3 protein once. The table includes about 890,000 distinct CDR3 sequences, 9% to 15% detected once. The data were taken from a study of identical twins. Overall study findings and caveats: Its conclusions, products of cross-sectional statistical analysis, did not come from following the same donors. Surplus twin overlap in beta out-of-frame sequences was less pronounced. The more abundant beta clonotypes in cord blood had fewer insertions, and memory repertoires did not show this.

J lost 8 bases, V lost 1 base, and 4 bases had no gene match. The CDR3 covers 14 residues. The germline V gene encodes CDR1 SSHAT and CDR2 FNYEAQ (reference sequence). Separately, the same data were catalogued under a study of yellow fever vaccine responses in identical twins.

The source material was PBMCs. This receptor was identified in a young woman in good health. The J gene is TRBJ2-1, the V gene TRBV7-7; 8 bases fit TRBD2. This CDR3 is CASSLGSGSYEQFF. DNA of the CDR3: TGTGCCAGCAGCTTAGGGAGCGGGAGTTATGAGCAGTTCTTC.